A single sample is the source of the 25 T cell receptor beta chains below, sequenced in a study of cytomegalovirus exposure and HLA in healthy donors (TCRdb year 2017). Library preparation employed the immunoSEQ multiplex PCR assay. Drawn from immuneACCESS, this table holds only the in-frame rearrangements with V and J called that TCRdb kept. Clones are partly lost; checked studies trace under half to an unresolved V gene and leave the rest unexplained. The sample profile shows approximately 270,000 clones; 85% to 90% of them were found once. The ten largest clones represent less than 0.4% of the sample. The sample taken for sequencing was PBMCs. These receptors were collected from a woman aged 18-29 years in good health and CMV-seronegative.

The genes are TRBV27 and TRBJ1-2, with a tentative D call TRBD1 (5 bases). Germline V gene sequence: CDR1 MNHEY, CDR2 SMNVEV (reference sequence). Trimming took off 0 bases at V and 3 bases at J, with 8 bases between the two ends. The length of the CDR3 is 14 residues. In DNA, the CDR3 is TGTGCCAGCAGTTTATCAGGGGAGGACTATGGCTACACCTTC. This sequence encodes CASSLSGEDYGYTF.

The V call is TRBV28, the J call TRBJ1-2; 8 positions agree with TRBD1. There are 15 residues in the CDR3. CDR1 and CDR2 from the germline V gene are MDHEN and SYDVKM. Trimming at V came to 6 bases and at J to 7 bases, leaving 13 bases not matched to a gene. DNA of the CDR3: TGTGCCAGCAGCGATCAGGGGGCGCGGGGTCCTGGCTACACCTTC. Residues: CASSDQGARGPGYTF.

The chain links TRBV7-2 to TRBJ1-2, with D possibly matching TRBD1 (6 bases). This CDR3 is 14 amino acids long. CDR1 and CDR2 (germline): SGHTA, FQGNSA. The V end lost 5 bases, the J end lost 8 bases, and 18 bases lay between the germline ends. The CDR3 DNA reads as TGTGCCAGCAGCGGGATGCAACAGGGTGCGGGCTACACCTTC. Protein sequence: CASSGMQQGAGYTF. Full variable domain (remainder filled in from reference TRBV7-2 and TRBJ1-2): GAGVSQSPSNKVTEKGKDVELRCDPISGHTALYWYRQSLGQGLEFLIYFQGNSAPDKSGLPSDRFSAERTGGSVSTLTIQRTQQEDSAVYLCASSGMQQGAGYTFGSGTRLTVV.

This clone was seen just once. J is TRBJ1-2 and V is TRBV6-4, with unresolved D. Looked up from germline, CDR1 is MRHNA and CDR2 is SNTAGT. V lost 5 bases, J lost 3 bases, and 13 bases lay in between. CDR3 size: 14 residues. CDR3 nucleotides: TGTGCCAGCAGTCCGCAGGACTCAGACTATGGCTACACCTTC. Translation: CASSPQDSDYGYTF.

The chain employs TRBV7-3 and TRBJ2-7; no firm D call. The V end was cut by 3 bases, the J end by 3 bases, with 6 bases between. From germline, CDR1 is SGHTA and CDR2 FQGTGA. The CDR3 spans 12 residues. The CDR3 nucleotides are TGTGCCAGCAGCTTGACGGGCTACGAGCAGTACTTC. This codes for CASSLTGYEQYF.

J is TRBJ1-2 and V is TRBV13; a weak D match, TRBD1 (5 bases). CDR1 and CDR2 from the germline V gene are PRHDT and FYEKMQ (reference sequence). Trimming cost V 0 bases and J 3 bases, with 11 bases left between them. There are 15 residues in the CDR3. The CDR3 loop is CASSLGTGGDYGYTF. CDR3 in DNA: TGTGCCAGCAGCTTAGGGACTGGGGGGGACTATGGCTACACCTTC.

This clone was found a few times. The gene calls are TRBV19 and TRBJ1-6; D not resolved. This CDR3 is 13 amino acids long. Germline assignment: CDR1 LNHDA and CDR2 SQIVND (reference sequence). V dropped 5 bases and J dropped 7 bases, with 9 bases sitting between them. The CDR3 bases are TGTGCCAGTAGTGCATACTGGAATTCACCCCTCCACTTT. Encoded protein: CASSAYWNSPLHF. Supplemented by reference TRBV19 and TRBJ1-6, the full variable domain reads DGGITQSPKYLFRKEGQNVTLSCEQNLNHDAMYWYRQDPGQGLRLIYYSQIVNDFQKGDIAEGYSVSREKKESFPLTVTSAQKNPTAFYLCASSAYWNSPLHFGNGTRLTVT.

This chain joins TRBV7-9 and TRBJ1-2; tentatively, D is TRBD1 (6 bases). The germline V and J ends were trimmed by 1 base and 4 bases, with 16 bases remaining between them. There are 16 residues in the CDR3. Per germline, CDR1 SEHNR and CDR2 FQNEAQ (reference sequence). This CDR3 reads CASSLGTGGGGYGYTF. The CDR3 coding sequence is TGTGCCAGCAGCTTAGGGACTGGGGGAGGGGGCTATGGCTACACCTTC. The full variable domain, in which reference TRBV7-9 and TRBJ1-2 provide the parts outside the CDR3, is DTGVSQNPRHKITKRGQNVTFRCDPISEHNRLYWYRQTLGQGPEFLTYFQNEAQLEKSRLLSDRFSAERPKGSFSTLEIQRTEQGDSAMYLCASSLGTGGGGYGYTFGSGTRLTVV.

This chain uses TRBV19 with TRBJ1-2; D is unresolved. The V gene lost 0 bases and the J gene lost 4 bases, with 12 bases spanning the gap. The germline V gene encodes CDR1 LNHDA and CDR2 SQIVND (reference sequence). The CDR3 contains 15 residues. In DNA, the CDR3 is TGTGCCAGTAGTATAGACTCTTTGGCATCCTATGGCTACACCTTC. Its translation: CASSIDSLASYGYTF. Supplemented by reference TRBV19 and TRBJ1-2, the full variable domain reads DGGITQSPKYLFRKEGQNVTLSCEQNLNHDAMYWYRQDPGQGLRLIYYSQIVNDFQKGDIAEGYSVSREKKESFPLTVTSAQKNPTAFYLCASSIDSLASYGYTFGSGTRLTVV.

The rearrangement joins TRBV28 to TRBJ2-1, with 8 bases identical to TRBD2. The germline gives CDR1 MDHEN, CDR2 SYDVKM. This CDR3 has 18 amino acids. Trimming removed 6 bases from V and 0 bases from J; junction bases left unmatched: 13. The CDR3 nucleotides read TGTGCCAGCAGAAGCGGAGCGGGGGCCTACAGCTCCTACAATGAGCAGTTCTTC. Its translation is CASRSGAGAYSSYNEQFF.

This chain uses TRBV27 with TRBJ2-7; 12 bases agree with TRBD1. V dropped 6 bases and J dropped 6; count of bases not matched to a gene: 6. The CDR3 covers 14 residues. Per germline, CDR1 MNHEY and CDR2 SMNVEV (reference sequence). The CDR3 coding sequence is TGTGCCAGCAGCCCCGGGACAGGGGGCCTCGAGCAGTACGTC. Protein product: CASSPGTGGLEQYV.

This chain connects TRBV4-1 to TRBJ2-7; the match to TRBD2 covers 10 bases. Germline CDR1 MGHRA, CDR2 YSYEKL. V dropped 2 bases and J dropped 9; count of bases not matched to a gene: 7. This CDR3 contains 14 residues. The CDR3 loop is CASSQLAGASGQYF. The CDR3 DNA reads TGCGCCAGCAGCCAACTAGCGGGGGCTTCGGGGCAGTACTTC.

J is TRBJ1-1 and V is TRBV11-2; D might be TRBD1 (5 bases). Germline V gives CDR1 SGHAT, CDR2 FQNNGV. The CDR3 extends over 16 amino acids. V shed 5 bases and J shed 5 bases, with 21 bases lying between them. The CDR3 nucleotides are TGTGCCAGCAGCCAGGCCTTCGGGGGAGTGAGAACTGAAGCTTTCTTT. Translating it yields CASSQAFGGVRTEAFF.

V and J are TRBV2 and TRBJ2-7, with 8 bases aligning to TRBD1. V shed 7 bases, J shed 3 bases, and the junction held 8 bases outside the gene matches. Germline loops: CDR1 SNHLY, CDR2 FYNNEI. The CDR3 is made up of 14 amino acids. DNA for the CDR3: TGTGCCAGCAAAGGCGGGACAGGCCGCTACGAGCAGTACGTC. It is translated as CASKGGTGRYEQYV.

This clone was counted between two and nine times. This chain uses TRBV28 with TRBJ1-2, with a possible D match to TRBD1 (6 bases). Germline-derived CDR1 and CDR2 are MDHEN and SYDVKM. Trimming shortened V by 2 bases and J by 4 bases, and 11 bases separated the two germline ends. The CDR3 has 14 residues. CDR3 in DNA: TGTGCCAGCAGTTTAGGCACAGGGCTCTATGGCTACACCTTC. Protein sequence: CASSLGTGLYGYTF.

The chain carries TRBV2 and TRBJ2-2; D possibly corresponds to TRBD2 (5 bases). CDR1 and CDR2 (germline): SNHLY, FYNNEI. V lost 2 bases and J lost 6, with 13 bases in between. This CDR3 has 15 amino acids. CDR3 amino acids: CASSETREWPGELFF. Written as DNA, the CDR3 is TGTGCCAGCAGTGAAACGAGGGAATGGCCCGGGGAGCTGTTTTTT.

The chain has TRBV7-2 and TRBJ1-2; no clear D. With 1 base removed from V and 2 bases from J, the gap between germline ends came to 8 bases. Germline V gene lookup returns CDR1 SGHTA and CDR2 FQGNSA. The CDR3 length is 14 residues. DNA of the CDR3: TGTGCCAGCAGCTTAGGTCAGGCGAACTATGGCTACACCTTC. Translating gives CASSLGQANYGYTF.

This clone was found a few times. This chain uses TRBV5-1 with TRBJ2-5, with TRBD1 matching over 12 bases. After removal of 4 bases from V and 5 bases from J, the junction contained 3 bases not matched to a gene. Germline V lookup: CDR1 SGHRS, CDR2 YFSETQ. This CDR3 has 14 residues. The CDR3 here is CASSRGQGAETQYF. The CDR3 coding sequence is TGCGCCAGCAGCAGGGGACAGGGGGCGGAGACCCAGTACTTC.

This clone was seen just once. The CDR3 region is CASRQGVENIQYF. The DNA for the CDR3 is TGTGCCAGCAGGCAGGGTGTGGAAAACATTCAGTACTTC. This chain uses TRBV6-1 with TRBJ2-4; perhaps TRBD1 as D (5 bases). CDR1 is MNHNS, CDR2 SASEGT, per germline. Trimming shortened V by 6 bases and J by 5 bases, and 11 bases separated the two germline ends. The CDR3 length is 13 residues.

This clone was recorded a few times. The gene calls are TRBV10-2 and TRBJ1-1; 8 positions match TRBD1. This CDR3 spans 12 amino acids. The V and J ends lost 1 base and 10 bases, in that order; junction bases with no gene match: 2. Germline-derived CDR1 and CDR2 are WSHSY and SAAADI. The CDR3 protein is CASSEWTGRAFF. In DNA form, the CDR3 reads TGCGCCAGCAGTGAGTGGACAGGGAGAGCTTTCTTT.

The gene calls are TRBV6-1 and TRBJ2-7, with 7 bases aligning to TRBD1. CDR3 size: 13 residues. J lost 4 bases, V lost 8 bases, and 8 bases had no gene match. CDR1 is MNHNS and CDR2 is SASEGT in the germline V gene. The CDR3 bases are TGTGCCAGCCATTCGGGACAGTCGTACGAGCAGTACTTC. Its protein product is CASHSGQSYEQYF.

This rearrangement joins TRBV5-4 to TRBJ1-6, with a tentative D call TRBD1 (6 bases). This CDR3 spans 13 amino acids. Germline CDR1 SGHNT, CDR2 YYREEE (reference sequence). Trimming removed 1 base at V and 9 bases at J, with 8 bases between. This CDR3 is CASSLWGRSPLHF. CDR3 sequence (DNA): TGTGCCAGCAGCTTGTGGGGGCGTTCACCCCTCCACTTT. Filled out from reference TRBV5-4 and TRBJ1-6, the complete variable domain reads ETGVTQSPTHLIKTRGQQVTLRCSSQSGHNTVSWYQQALGQGPQFIFQYYREEENGRGNFPPRFSGLQFPNYSSELNVNALELDDSALYLCASSLWGRSPLHFGNGTRLTVT.

The chain has TRBV4-3 and TRBJ2-5, with a weak D call TRBD2 (6 bases). The V end was cut by 1 base, the J end by 5 bases, with 17 bases between. There are 16 residues in the CDR3. Per germline, CDR1 LGHNA and CDR2 YSLEER. As DNA, the CDR3 is TGCGCCAGCAGCCAAGGGGGGGTAGTGGGCCGGGAGACCCAGTACTTC. Translating it yields CASSQGGVVGRETQYF.

The chain joins TRBV29-1 to TRBJ2-1; 10 bases are shared with TRBD1. The CDR3 covers 18 residues. Germline values: CDR1 SQVTM, CDR2 ANQGSEA. V lost 5 bases to trimming and J lost 5 bases; unmatched junction nucleotides: 18. In nucleotides, the CDR3 is TGCAGCGTTCTTACCTCGGACAGGGGGTTTTCCCCGCACAATGAGCAGTTCTTC. It codes for CSVLTSDRGFSPHNEQFF.

The CDR3 spells CASSLVGRAYGYTF. As DNA, the CDR3 is TGCGCCAGCAGCTTGGTCGGTAGAGCCTATGGCTACACCTTC. V is TRBV5-1 and J is TRBJ1-2; D is unresolved. CDR1 and CDR2 from the germline V gene are SGHRS and YFSETQ. Between the trimmed V and J ends, which lost 0 bases and 4 bases, there was a span of 10 bases. The length of the CDR3 is 14 residues.